The sequence of this T cell receptor (beta chain) was determined in a study of response to subunit inactivated influenza vaccine. This clonotype was counted between two and nine times. TCRdb used MiXCR to reprocess the RT-PCR reads, holding one entry per CDR3 protein. Of hundreds of thousands of distinct CDR3 sequences in the sample, 15% to 18% were seen once. The sequence derives from a man aged 45 to 65 who received an inactivated influenza vaccine. The material was PBMCs from blood, obtained roughly 12 days after vaccination.

The CDR3, as DNA: TGTGCCAGCAGCCCGGGACTAGCGGGACCGAGCTCCTACGAGCAGTACTTC. It is translated as CASSPGLAGPSSYEQYF. V is TRBV7-9 and J is TRBJ2-7, with TRBD2 matching 13 bases. This CDR3 has 17 amino acids. Losses at the gene ends were 5 bases for V and 0 bases for J; bases not matched to a gene: 7. Germline V gene data show CDR1 as SEHNR and CDR2 as FQNEAQ (reference sequence).